Each of the 16 T cell receptor beta chains below was sequenced from the same sample in a study of T cell repertoires in cytomegalovirus infection. TCRdb re-called the reads with MiXCR, one entry per CDR3 protein. This sample has approximately 250,000 distinct CDR3 sequences, with 9.1% found just once. The sample consisted of PBMCs. Receptor source: a human donor in good health (CMV status not recorded). Some clones in this sample may be carry-over from other donors' samples.

This clonotype was detected many times. The chain uses TRBV7-2 and TRBJ1-1, with a weak D call TRBD1 (5 bases). The germline V and J ends were trimmed by 5 bases and 7 bases, with 17 bases remaining between them. This CDR3 is built from 14 residues. Germline CDR1 reads SGHTA; CDR2 reads FQGNSA. The CDR3 DNA sequence: TGTGCCAGCAGCCCCCGGGACTCAGCTAGTGAAGCTTTCTTT. It codes for CASSPRDSASEAFF.

This clonotype was seen at least ten times. The rearrangement uses TRBV25-1 and TRBJ1-1; 9 bases line up with TRBD1. Germline V gene sequence: CDR1 MGHDK, CDR2 SYGVNS. The CDR3 extends over 15 amino acids. V shed 6 bases and J 1 base; nucleotides not matched to a gene: 6. The CDR3 here is CASRIQGAGNTEAFF. As DNA, the CDR3 is TGTGCCAGCAGGATACAGGGGGCTGGGAACACTGAAGCTTTCTTT.

This clonotype was seen at least ten times. V is TRBV7-2 and J is TRBJ1-6; the match to TRBD1 covers 7 bases. The junction had 10 bases not matched to a gene; V was cut back by 5 bases and J by 9 bases. Germline CDR1 reads SGHTA; CDR2 reads FQGNSA. This CDR3 is built from 15 residues. CDR3 sequence reads: CASSVLGTAISPLHF. In nucleotides, the CDR3 is TGTGCCAGCAGCGTACTCGGGACAGCTATTTCACCCCTCCACTTT.

This sequence joins TRBV5-4 and TRBJ2-1; D may be TRBD1 (6 bases). Between the trimmed V and J ends, which lost 3 bases and 0 bases, there was a span of 10 bases. CDR3 length equals 15 residues. Germline V gene data show CDR1 as SGHNT and CDR2 as YYREEE (reference sequence). This chain's CDR3 is CASSSDSSSYNEQFF. The CDR3 DNA is TGTGCCAGCAGCTCGGACAGCAGCTCCTACAATGAGCAGTTCTTC.

This clonotype was seen many times. The rearrangement joins TRBV7-2 to TRBJ1-1, with 9 bases that match TRBD1. Germline CDR1 SGHTA, CDR2 FQGNSA. Trimming cost V 11 bases and J 11 bases; bases outside gene matches: 21. The CDR3 is 15 residues long. The CDR3 bases are TGTGCCTCCCGTTCCAAATCCCGGGACAGGGTCTCTGCTTTCTTT. It translates to CASRSKSRDRVSAFF.

Only a few counts were recorded for this clonotype. The V and J genes are TRBV20-1 and TRBJ1-5, with D possibly matching TRBD1 (6 bases). The length of the CDR3 is 13 residues. Germline values: CDR1 DFQATT, CDR2 SNEGSKA (reference sequence). The ends were cut back, 6 bases at V and 7 bases at J, with 16 bases in the middle. The CDR3 sequence: CSAQNREWQPQHF. CDR3 DNA: TGCAGTGCCCAAAACAGGGAATGGCAGCCCCAGCATTTT.

The rearrangement uses TRBV19 and TRBJ1-5; D is uncertain. V lost 8 bases to trimming and J lost 4 bases, with 15 bases between them. This CDR3 contains 14 residues. Per the germline V gene, CDR1 is LNHDA and CDR2 is SQIVND (reference sequence). CDR3 nucleotide sequence: TGTGCCAGTCGAAAGGAGCAAGAGAATCAGCCCCAGCATTTT. Its protein is CASRKEQENQPQHF.

This chain connects TRBV19 to TRBJ2-1; possible D gene TRBD2, 6 bases. The germline CDR1 and CDR2 sequences are LNHDA and SQIVND (reference sequence). V was shortened by 5 bases and J by 2 bases, with 16 bases between the two germline ends. The CDR3 consists of 16 residues. CDR3 nucleotide sequence: TGTGCCAGTAGTCTCCCGCCGGGACTCACCTACAATGAGCAGTTCTTC. Encoded protein: CASSLPPGLTYNEQFF.

This clonotype has at least ten counts. The chain uses TRBV7-8 and TRBJ1-1; D ambiguous. Germline V gene data show CDR1 as SGHVS and CDR2 as FQNEAQ. Trimming shortened V by 4 bases and J by 0 bases, and 6 bases separated the two germline ends. The CDR3 loop spans 13 amino acids. The CDR3 reads CASSSFLNTEAFF. DNA for the CDR3: TGTGCCAGCAGCTCCTTTTTGAACACTGAAGCTTTCTTT.

In this sample, this clonotype turned up many times. The chain joins TRBV7-2 to TRBJ2-7; D is ambiguous. This CDR3 has 14 residues. V was shortened by 0 bases and J by 0 bases, with 6 bases between the two germline ends. Germline V gene sequence: CDR1 SGHTA, CDR2 FQGNSA. CDR3 amino acids: CASSLALRSYEQYF. CDR3 in DNA: TGTGCCAGCAGCTTAGCGCTTCGCTCCTACGAGCAGTACTTC.

This clonotype was picked up many times. The gene calls are TRBV12-3 or TRBV12-4 and TRBJ2-2, with 8 positions matching TRBD2. The CDR3 contains 14 residues. V shed 7 bases, J shed 3 bases, and the junction held 4 bases outside the gene matches. The CDR3 spells CASTGGGYTGELFF. Here the CDR3 DNA reads TGTGCCAGCACCGGGGGGGGTTACACCGGGGAGCTGTTTTTT.

This clonotype was counted between two and nine times. V is TRBV12-3 or TRBV12-4 and J is TRBJ2-7; TRBD1 is a possible D gene (5 bases). The CDR3 is 13 residues long. Trimming removed 2 bases from V and 6 bases from J, with 11 bases in between. Here the CDR3 reads CASSLKGAGEQYF. For the CDR3, the DNA is TGTGCCAGCAGTTTAAAAGGGGCCGGCGAGCAGTACTTC.

Remarks on this clonotype: A much larger clone sits a single nucleotide away, making a read error possible. The genes are TRBV27 and TRBJ2-7; D gene ambiguous. The CDR3 runs to 14 residues. From germline, CDR1 is MNHEY and CDR2 SMNVEV (reference sequence). The CDR3 nucleotides read TGTGCCAGCAGTTTTCTTAGCTCCAACTACGACCAGTACTTC. Protein sequence: CASSFLSSNYDQYF.

This clonotype was picked up many times. This chain connects TRBV6-1 to TRBJ2-7; a weak D match, TRBD1 (5 bases). Trimming cost V 11 bases and J 2 bases, with 13 bases left between them. Germline V CDR1 and CDR2: MNHNS, SASEGT. This CDR3 region has 12 residues. In DNA, the CDR3 is TGTGCCGCAGCAGGGATGACCTACGAGCAGTACTTC. Translated, it gives CAAAGMTYEQYF.

In this sample, this clonotype turned up a few times. The chain recombines TRBV9 with TRBJ2-5; no reliable D call. Trimming pared 0 bases from V and 1 base from J, leaving 7 bases between. CDR3 length: 14 residues. Looked up from germline, CDR1 is SGDLS and CDR2 is YYNGEE. The CDR3 nucleotides are TGTGCCAGCAGCGTAGGTGGGTCCCAAGAGACCCAGTACTTC. Residues: CASSVGGSQETQYF.

The table lists this clonotype with many counts. The rearrangement links TRBV7-2 to TRBJ1-1, with a tentative D call TRBD1 (5 bases). CDR1 SGHTA and CDR2 FQGNSA come from the germline V gene. The V end lost 3 bases, the J end lost 5 bases, and 16 bases lay between the germline ends. CDR3 length: 15 residues. The CDR3 sequence: CASSFTGTQGTEAFF. CDR3 coding DNA: TGTGCCAGCAGCTTTACCGGGACCCAAGGGACTGAAGCTTTCTTT.